This T cell receptor beta chain stems from a study of PD-L1 blockade in urothelial cancer. Time point indicated: pretreatment peripheral blood. Each patient supplied 1 to 8 pretreatment and on-treatment samples. This CDR3 has 16 amino acids. After removal of 1 base from V and 2 bases from J, the junction contained 11 bases not matched to a gene. Germline CDR1 and CDR2: SQVTM and ANQGSEA. Sequencing used immunoSEQ multiplex PCR; TCRdb keeps in-frame clones, though not all of them. The sample has some 57,000 clones, over 65% seen once. The sample consisted of PBMCs, taken around atezolizumab (anti-PD-L1) treatment. The sequence was obtained from a man in his fifties with urothelial cancer. The genes are TRBV29-1 and TRBJ2-7, with 7 nucleotides matching TRBD2. CDR3 protein: CSVEGGGTLNPYEQYF. CDR3 nucleotide sequence: TGCAGCGTTGAAGGGGGAGGGACTTTAAACCCCTACGAGCAGTACTTC.